This paragraph covers one TCR beta chain sequence. These data belong to a study of shared T cell receptors in the human thymus. Sequenced by immunoSEQ multiplex PCR; TCRdb stores in-frame clones only, minus some. Of hundreds of thousands of clones listed, 75% to 85% are singletons. J gave up 3 bases and V 5 bases, and 12 bases lay outside the gene matches. CDR3 length: 17 amino acids. Germline V gene lookup returns CDR1 MNHEY and CDR2 SMNVEV (reference sequence). The sample was also linked to a second study, of human thymus T cells. That study adds: It was from resections taken during corrective heart surgery that the thymus tissue came. V and J gene usage appeared biased in thymic and blood repertoires.

This sequence was found in a boy younger than two with a congenital heart defect. The sample was thymocytes. The V call is TRBV27, the J call TRBJ1-4; 7 nucleotides line up with TRBD1. CDR3 region: CASSPRTGRGANEKLFF. CDR3 bases: TGTGCCAGCAGTCCGCGGACAGGACGTGGGGCTAATGAAAAACTGTTTTTT. Full variable domain (missing parts from reference TRBV27 and TRBJ1-4): EAQVTQNPRYLITVTGKKLTVTCSQNMNHEYMSWYRQDPGLGLRQIYYSMNVEVTDKGDVPEGYKVSRKEKRNFPLILESPSPNQTSLYFCASSPRTGRGANEKLFFGSGTQLSVL.